Below are 13 T cell receptor beta chains sequenced from a single sample in a study of tumor-infiltrating lymphocytes in localized non-small cell lung cancer. Profiling relied on immunoSEQ multiplex PCR, and the TCRdb table lists in-frame clones only, not all of them. Here the sample spans about 23,000 clones, just under 75% being singletons. The sequencing input was lung tumor tissue. The source of these receptors is a human donor with non-small cell lung cancer.

This sequence joins TRBV5-6 and TRBJ1-2; D perhaps matches TRBD1 (6 bases). Germline values: CDR1 SGHDT, CDR2 YYEEEE. The CDR3 length is 14 residues. Trimming shortened V by 2 bases and J by 3 bases, and 11 bases separated the two germline ends. CDR3: CASSLGQLDYGYTF. The CDR3 DNA sequence: TGTGCCAGCAGCTTAGGACAGCTCGACTATGGCTACACCTTC.

V usage is TRBV15 and J usage is TRBJ1-6; no reliable D call. With 0 bases removed from V and 10 bases from J, the gap between germline ends came to 4 bases. This CDR3 has 12 amino acids. Germline loops: CDR1 LNHNV, CDR2 YYDKDF (reference sequence). The CDR3 DNA is TGTGCCACCAGCAGAGATTACTCACCCCTCCACTTT. Translating it yields CATSRDYSPLHF.

V usage is TRBV6-5 and J usage is TRBJ1-6; 7 bases agree with TRBD1. Germline V CDR1 and CDR2: MNHEY, SVGAGI. The CDR3 extends over 16 amino acids. After removal of 2 bases from V and 6 bases from J, the junction contained 7 bases not matched to a gene. The CDR3 spells CASSYRPGTANSPLHF. The CDR3, as DNA: TGTGCCAGCAGTTACCGCCCCGGGACAGCTAATTCACCCCTCCACTTT.

J is TRBJ2-1 and V is TRBV6-6; the D gene is possibly TRBD1 (6 bases). The CDR3 is 15 amino acids. V was cut by 2 bases and J by 1 base, with 9 bases left in between. Looked up from germline, CDR1 is MNHNY and CDR2 is SVGAGI (reference sequence). The CDR3 spells CASSYEGGSYNEQFF. The CDR3 DNA sequence: TGTGCCAGCAGTTACGAAGGGGGTTCCTACAATGAGCAGTTCTTC.

The chain joins TRBV10-3 to TRBJ2-3, with D possibly matching TRBD2 (7 bases). The CDR3 is made up of 14 amino acids. The V gene's germline CDR1 is ENHRY and CDR2 SYGVKD. V was pared by 8 bases and J by 2 bases, with 14 bases between. CDR3: CAIASGGHTDTQYF. The CDR3 bases are TGTGCCATCGCTTCGGGGGGCCACACAGATACGCAGTATTTT.

The rearrangement uses TRBV5-1 and TRBJ1-1; no definite D call. The length of the CDR3 is 14 residues. Looked up from germline, CDR1 is SGHRS and CDR2 is YFSETQ. V was shortened by 8 bases and J by 1 base, with 15 bases between the two germline ends. The CDR3 here is CASRGGPENTEAFF. CDR3 nucleotide sequence: TGCGCCAGTCGAGGAGGCCCCGAGAACACTGAAGCTTTCTTT. The complete variable domain, with remaining parts taken from reference TRBV5-1 and TRBJ1-1, reads KAGVTQTPRYLIKTRGQQVTLSCSPISGHRSVSWYQQTPGQGLQFLFEYFSETQRNKGNFPGRFSGRQFSNSRSEMNVSTLELGDSALYLCASRGGPENTEAFFGQGTRLTVV.

This chain uses TRBV6-6 with TRBJ2-7; TRBD1 might be the D (5 bases). Trimming left V 4 bases short and J 2 bases short, with 12 bases between. Germline-derived CDR1 and CDR2 are MNHNY and SVGAGI (reference sequence). The CDR3 consists of 14 residues. The CDR3 DNA is TGTGCCAGCAGTTCCCCAGGGTACACCTACGAGCAGTACTTC. Translated, it gives CASSSPGYTYEQYF.

The genes are TRBV9 and TRBJ2-3; TRBD2 agrees at 12 bases. The germline V gene has CDR1 SGDLS and CDR2 YYNGEE. This CDR3 is built from 16 residues. V dropped 4 bases and J dropped 0; count of bases not matched to a gene: 3. CDR3 DNA sequence: TGTGCCAGCAGCCGGACTAGCGGGACTAGCACAGATACGCAGTATTTT. Residues: CASSRTSGTSTDTQYF.

The chain employs TRBV18 and TRBJ1-1; 9 positions match TRBD1. J lost 8 bases, V lost 3 bases, and 19 bases had no gene match. CDR3 length equals 18 residues. Germline assignment: CDR1 KGHSH and CDR2 LQKENI. The CDR3 DNA is TGTGCCAGCTCACCTGGACAGGGAGGGACAGGGAAAAGATTGGAAGCTTTCTTT. This gives the protein CASSPGQGGTGKRLEAFF.

The chain recombines TRBV9 with TRBJ1-1; TRBD1 matches at 7 bases. Germline values: CDR1 SGDLS, CDR2 YYNGEE. The junction had 10 bases not matched to a gene; V was cut back by 0 bases and J by 5 bases. The CDR3 consists of 16 residues. CDR3 DNA: TGTGCCAGCAGCGTAGGGGGCAGCAGGGGGTTTACTGAAGCTTTCTTT. Its protein product is CASSVGGSRGFTEAFF. The whole variable domain, remainder taken from reference TRBV9 and TRBJ1-1, is DSGVTQTPKHLITATGQRVTLRCSPRSGDLSVYWYQQSLDQGLQFLIQYYNGEERAKGNILERFSAQQFPDLHSELNLSSLELGDSALYFCASSVGGSRGFTEAFFGQGTRLTVV.

This clone came up once. V usage is TRBV19 and J usage is TRBJ2-1; tentatively, D is TRBD1 or TRBD2 (5 bases each). The V end lost 1 base, the J end lost 0 bases, and 10 bases lay between the germline ends. The germline V gene encodes CDR1 LNHDA and CDR2 SQIVND (reference sequence). The CDR3 totals 16 residues. CDR3: CASSIAGTDSYNEQFF. The CDR3 bases are TGTGCCAGTAGTATAGCGGGGACCGACTCCTACAATGAGCAGTTCTTC.

The chain is built from TRBV11-2 and TRBJ2-7; D possibly corresponds to TRBD1 (6 bases). The germline CDR1 and CDR2 sequences are SGHAT and FQNNGV. V dropped 1 base and J dropped 5 bases, with 12 bases sitting between them. The CDR3 has 14 amino acids. The CDR3 sequence: CASSLATRGDEQYF. CDR3 DNA sequence: TGTGCCAGCAGCTTAGCCACCAGGGGTGACGAGCAGTACTTC. Drawing the rest from reference TRBV11-2 and TRBJ2-7, the complete variable domain is EAGVAQSPRYKIIEKRQSVAFWCNPISGHATLYWYQQILGQGPKLLIQFQNNGVVDDSQLPKDRFSAERLKGVDSTLKIQPAKLEDSAVYLCASSLATRGDEQYFGPGTRLTVT.

The chain uses TRBV7-3 and TRBJ2-6; no firm D call. Germline CDR1 is SGHTA and CDR2 is FQGTGA. The CDR3 length is 15 residues. Trimming removed 4 bases from V and 4 bases from J, with 11 bases in between. CDR3 protein: CASSSTFAGANVLTF. As DNA, the CDR3 is TGTGCCAGCAGCTCCACGTTCGCCGGGGCCAACGTCCTGACTTTC.